A selection of T cell receptor beta chains follows, all from one sample in a study of blood T cell repertoires in COVID-19. Method: immunoSEQ multiplex PCR; TCRdb's copy keeps in-frame clones and lacks some. The sample yields some 56,000 clones, about 87% seen once. Sequenced input: peripheral blood. These receptors were collected from a woman aged 60-70 years with COVID-19, enrolled during active disease. CDR3s include the opening cysteine and the closing phenylalanine or tryptophan. The order of the fields is D gene, V gene, J gene, clone size, CDR3 DNA, CDR3 protein. The D gene is left open where the match is weak. The size entry is marked missing in some rows and otherwise reads once, few, many or a size class.

>-|TRBV7-9|TRBJ1-2|-
TGTGCCAGCAGCCCGGGGGGCGACACTCGTAACTATGGCTACACCTTC
CASSPGGDTRNYGYTF
>-|TRBV27|TRBJ1-6|-
TGTGCCAGCAGAACAGACAGCCCCCATTCACCCCTCCACTTT
CASRTDSPHSPLHF
>-|TRBV11-2|TRBJ1-6|few
TGTGCCAGCAGCTCGGAGGTGGGCGCCATTGAGTCACCCCTCCACTTT
CASSSEVGAIESPLHF
>TRBD2|TRBV7-2|TRBJ2-3|-
TGTGCCACCGGGGGGGTCAAAGCGGGATATACGCAGTATTTT
CATGGVKAGYTQYF
>TRBD2|TRBV4-1|TRBJ2-1|-
TGCGCCAGCAGCCAAACCGGGACTAGCGGGAGCTACAATGAGCAGTTCTTC
CASSQTGTSGSYNEQFF
>TRBD1|TRBV18|TRBJ1-5|-
TGTGCCAGCTCACCGCTACCGGGACAGGGGGCGCCCGGCAATCAGCCCCAGCATTTT
CASSPLPGQGAPGNQPQHF
>TRBD1|TRBV9|TRBJ2-1|-
TGTGCCAGCAGCGTAGTCGGGGGCAGCTTGACAGGGGGCAATGAGCAGTTCTTC
CASSVVGGSLTGGNEQFF
>-|TRBV5-1|TRBJ2-7|-
TGCGCCAGCAGCTTGGCGGGACTCTACGAGCAGTACTTC
CASSLAGLYEQYF
>-|TRBV2|TRBJ1-3|-
TGTGCCAGCAACCTCAGGGTTGGCGGAAACACCATATATTTT
CASNLRVGGNTIYF
>TRBD1|TRBV18|TRBJ1-4|-
TGTGCCAGCTCACCGACAGGGGTAGGAGAAAAACTGTTTTTT
CASSPTGVGEKLFF
>-|TRBV18|TRBJ2-3|-
TGTGCCAGCTCACTGCCCCGGGACTGGAGGACAGATACGCAGTATTTT
CASSLPRDWRTDTQYF
>-|TRBV10-3|TRBJ1-5|-
TGTGCCATCAGAGAACAGGGCGATCAGCCCCAGCATTTT
CAIREQGDQPQHF
>TRBD2|TRBV19|TRBJ2-1|once
TGTGCCAGTAGTATGGTGTCTAGCGGGGCTTACAATGAGCAGTTCTTC
CASSMVSSGAYNEQFF
>-|TRBV6-1|TRBJ1-1|-
TGTGTCAGCAGTGATCTTTTTGAAGCTTTCTTT
CVSSDLFEAFF
>TRBD2|TRBV7-2|TRBJ2-7|once
TGTGCCAGCAGCAGGGGACTAGCGGAGTACGAGCAGTACTTC
CASSRGLAEYEQYF
>-|TRBV7-8|TRBJ2-6|-
TGTGCCAGCAGCTTAGCTGGCCTGACTGGGGCCAACGTCCTGACTTTC
CASSLAGLTGANVLTF
>-|TRBV3-1/TRBV3-2|TRBJ1-2|-
TGTGCCAGCAGCCAGGGAGGGCTGAACTATGGCTACACCTTC
CASSQGGLNYGYTF
>TRBD1|TRBV19|TRBJ1-5|-
TGTGCCAGTGGACGGACAGGGAATGAGGGCAATCAGCCCCAGCATTTT
CASGRTGNEGNQPQHF
>TRBD2|TRBV20-1|TRBJ2-1|-
TGCAGTGCTAGGGGACTAGCGGGCTCGTTCTTC
CSARGLAGSFF
>TRBD1|TRBV27|TRBJ2-7|-
TGTGCCACAAGGGGGTCAGGGGGATACGAGCAGTACTTC
CATRGSGGYEQYF
>TRBD1|TRBV2|TRBJ1-4|-
TGTGCCAGCAGGGAGACAGGGGCAACTAATGAAAAACTGTTTTTT
CASRETGATNEKLFF
>-|TRBV7-6|TRBJ1-1|-
TGTGCCAGCAGCTTAGAGCGGGGGGCAGGCACTGAAGCTTTCTTT
CASSLERGAGTEAFF
>TRBD2|TRBV5-1|TRBJ2-7|-
TGCGCCAGCAGCTTCGGGGGGGACTACGAGCAGTACTTC
CASSFGGDYEQYF
>-|TRBV3-1/TRBV3-2|TRBJ2-1|-
TGTGCCAGCAGCCAATTGGGTGACAGTAGCTCCTACAATGAGCAGTTCTTC
CASSQLGDSSSYNEQFF
>-|TRBV29-1|TRBJ2-7|-
TGCAGCGTTGTTCGAGGAACCTACGAGCAGTACTTC
CSVVRGTYEQYF
>-|TRBV29-1|TRBJ1-2|-
TGCAGCGTTGACGCGGGATTCTATGGCTACACCTTC
CSVDAGFYGYTF
>-|TRBV12-3/TRBV12-4|TRBJ1-2|-
TGTGCCAGCAGTTTAGAAGCGGGGGGCTACACCTTC
CASSLEAGGYTF
>TRBD1|TRBV9|TRBJ2-7|-
TGTGCCAGCAGCGTTGCGGACAGGGGGGGACACGAGCAGTACTTC
CASSVADRGGHEQYF
>-|TRBV4-1|TRBJ2-1|-
TGCGCCAGCAGGGAGGGACCGCCCGGATACAATGAGCAGTTCTTC
CASREGPPGYNEQFF
>TRBD1|TRBV9|TRBJ2-5|-
TGTGCCAGCAGCGTAGTTGCAGGGGGCGGCCAAGAGACCCAGTACTTC
CASSVVAGGGQETQYF
>TRBD1|TRBV27|TRBJ1-2|once
TGTGCCAGCAGCCCGGTGGGACAGGGAGGTGCCTATGGCTACACCTTC
CASSPVGQGGAYGYTF
>TRBD2|TRBV4-1|TRBJ2-2|once
TGCGCCAGCAGCCTCCGGGTAGCGGGAGACACCGGGGAGCTGTTTTTT
CASSLRVAGDTGELFF
>-|TRBV5-1|TRBJ1-1|-
TGCGCCAGCAGGGGCCCCCGGGACAATGAAGGGACTGAAGCTTTCTTT
CASRGPRDNEGTEAFF
>-|TRBV7-2|TRBJ1-1|-
TGTGCCAGCAGCCCCCGTCCTATTGGTGCCGCTTTCTTT
CASSPRPIGAAFF
>TRBD2|TRBV27|TRBJ2-7|-
TGTGCCAGCAGTTTTGGGGGGGGTGTGTCATTGACCGAGCAGTACTTC
CASSFGGGVSLTEQYF
>TRBD2|TRBV19|TRBJ2-7|few
TGTGCCAGTAGTATCCTAGGACTAGCGGGTAACTACGAGCAGTACTTC
CASSILGLAGNYEQYF
>TRBD2|TRBV5-1|TRBJ2-1|-
TGCGCCAGCAGCTTGGCTAGCGGGAGGGTTAGCTCCTACAATGAGCAGTTCTTC
CASSLASGRVSSYNEQFF
>-|TRBV5-5|TRBJ2-5|-
TGTGCCAGCAGCTTGGCTGGAGGGACCCAGTACTTC
CASSLAGGTQYF
>TRBD1|TRBV2|TRBJ1-2|-
TGTGCCAGCAACAAACAGGGGGCGTATGGCTACACCTTC
CASNKQGAYGYTF